This T cell receptor beta chain comes out of a study of high-grade serous ovarian cancer treatment subgroups (dated by TCRdb to about 2021). Context from the whole study: On average, sequencing produced approximately 13,000 reads and 6,500 to 9,000 unique TCR beta rearrangements for each sample. TCR beta repertoires were profiled in patients with high-grade serous ovarian cancer who were grouped, under a laparoscopic triage algorithm, by complete gross resection or by neoadjuvant chemotherapy response. One primary tumor sample and two metastatic tumor samples were collected from each patient, for a total of 100 or so samples. Of the roughly 30 patients in the cohort, around ten had no residual disease after primary surgery (R0), around ten were excellent NACT responders, and around ten were poor NACT responders.

Tumor samples were obtained before definitive surgery or chemotherapy. Genomic DNA was extracted by the MD Anderson Biospecimen Extraction Resource, and TCR sequencing was done by the MD Anderson Cancer Genomics Laboratory. Broad study findings and their caveats: TCR clonal relatedness showed a positive correlation with neoantigen level and a trend toward positive correlation with copy number variation and mutation load from whole-genome sequencing. Repertoire similarity between tumors from the same patient ranged from roughly 0.095 to 0.8, while tumors from different patients showed almost no similarity. Because bulk tumor TCR sequencing provided no spatial information, insight into HGSC tumor complexity and diversity was limited. The TCR repertoire analyses centered on CDR3, leaving CDR1 and CDR2 unanalyzed.

To note about this clone: Its antigen remains undetermined. Qualities for individual bases were not recorded, and no much larger clone is one base off.

Trimmed from V: 4 bases; trimmed from J: 2 bases; junction bases lacking a gene match: 4. Spanning cysteine to phenylalanine, the CDR3 consists of 14 amino acids. Kept here is only the CDR3 DNA, which spans 42 bases and is read in frame from base 1. From a lookup of the germline V gene, CDR1 and CDR2 are LGHNA and YSLEER. The roughly 90 tumor samples were subjected to high-throughput TCR profiling using ImmunoSEQ. Per the original workflow: Repertoire diversity metrics included richness (unique productive sequences), clonality, evenness and relatedness; Bhattacharyya coefficient assessed similarity between samples. Conclusions stayed consistent in a sensitivity analysis that left out TCRs with fewer than two reads. Here the immuneACCESS table is served through TCRdb, limited to in-frame sequences with V and J called. Missing clones are a known gap in these copies; in checked studies unresolved V genes cover under half, and the rest lacks a known reason. The D gene and trimming were derived from the DNA, and the V and J assignments and clone size from that table. For this sample there are about 7,700 clones; more than 60% appear just once. The ten largest make up 5% to 6% of the sample.

The rearrangement joined TRBV4-3 to TRBJ1-1; TRBD1 aligns with 7 central bases. The receptor comes from a human donor with high-grade serous ovarian cancer. Material for sequencing was tumor tissue. The sequenced DNA: TGCGCCAGCAGCCCGGGACAGATAAACACTGAAGCTTTCTTT. This sequence encodes CASSPGQINTEAFF.